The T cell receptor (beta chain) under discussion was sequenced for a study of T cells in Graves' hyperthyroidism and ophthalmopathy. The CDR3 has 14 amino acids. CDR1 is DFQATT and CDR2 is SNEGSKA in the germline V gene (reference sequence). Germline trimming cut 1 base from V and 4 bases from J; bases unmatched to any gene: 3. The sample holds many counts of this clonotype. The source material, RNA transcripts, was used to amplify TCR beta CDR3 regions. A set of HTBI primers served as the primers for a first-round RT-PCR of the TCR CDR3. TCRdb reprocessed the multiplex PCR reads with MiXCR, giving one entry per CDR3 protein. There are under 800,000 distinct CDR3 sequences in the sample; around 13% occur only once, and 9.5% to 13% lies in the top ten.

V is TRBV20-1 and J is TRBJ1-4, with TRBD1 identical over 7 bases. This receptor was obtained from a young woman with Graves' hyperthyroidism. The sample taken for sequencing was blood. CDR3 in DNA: TGCAGTGCTAGAGGGACAGGCGATAATGAAAAACTGTTTTTT. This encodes CSARGTGDNEKLFF.